Listed below are T cell receptor beta chains from one sample, sequenced in a study of T cell responses to AZD1222 COVID-19 vaccine. Here immunoSEQ multiplex PCR was the method, and the copy in TCRdb shows in-frame clones only, minus some. The data hold 120,000 or so clones, with 80% to 90% observed a single time. This sample comprised peripheral blood, obtained on day 0 of AZD1222 vaccination. The receptor set was obtained from an adult in good health. Each CDR3 is given with its conserved first and last residue. D genes are given only for firm matches. Some rows have no size entry. The others give once, few or many, or a class for an expanded clone.

TRBV13	-	TRBJ2-7	-	CASSRRAGAYEQYF	TGTGCCAGCAGCCGCAGGGCTGGGGCCTACGAGCAGTACTTC
TRBV10-3	-	TRBJ2-2	-	CAISESAGSSGELFF	TGTGCCATCAGTGAGTCGGCAGGATCATCCGGGGAGCTGTTTTTT
TRBV5-1	-	TRBJ2-1	-	CASSPGYNEQFF	TGCGCCAGCAGCCCGGGGTACAATGAGCAGTTCTTC
TRBV3-1/TRBV3-2	once	TRBJ1-5	TRBD1	CATGDRYSNQPQHF	TGTGCCACTGGGGACAGGTATAGCAATCAGCCCCAGCATTTT
TRBV4-1	-	TRBJ1-4	-	CASSPDTMIEKLFF	TGCGCCAGCAGTCCGGACACCATGATCGAAAAACTGTTTTTT
TRBV4-1	-	TRBJ2-7	TRBD1	CASSQVLGQGDHEQYF	TGCGCCAGCAGCCAAGTTCTGGGACAGGGGGACCACGAGCAGTACTTC
TRBV5-1	-	TRBJ1-6	-	CASSLGDSYNSPLHF	TGCGCCAGCAGCTTGGGTGACTCCTATAATTCACCCCTCCACTTT
TRBV28	once	TRBJ2-7	TRBD1	CASIQTGFAYEQYF	TGTGCCAGCATCCAGACAGGGTTTGCCTACGAGCAGTACTTC
TRBV7-9	-	TRBJ1-1	TRBD1	CASSLMGTGANTEAFF	TGTGCCAGCAGCTTAATGGGGACAGGGGCGAACACTGAAGCTTTCTTT
TRBV28	-	TRBJ1-2	TRBD1	CASPQNRGSYGYTF	TGTGCCAGCCCCCAGAACAGGGGGTCCTATGGCTACACCTTC
TRBV2	few	TRBJ2-2	-	CASSEAWRGTGELFF	TGTGCCAGCAGTGAAGCGTGGAGGGGCACCGGGGAGCTGTTTTTT
TRBV14	-	TRBJ1-2	-	CASSQGWDTGIAGYTF	TGTGCCAGCAGCCAAGGCTGGGACACAGGGATCGCTGGCTACACCTTC
TRBV6-4	-	TRBJ2-2	-	CASSDVLGANTGELFF	TGTGCCAGCAGTGACGTTTTGGGGGCGAACACCGGGGAGCTGTTTTTT
TRBV10-1	-	TRBJ2-1	-	CASSNGGQDNEQFF	TGCGCCAGCAGTAATGGAGGGCAGGACAATGAGCAGTTCTTC
TRBV10-3	once	TRBJ1-4	-	CAISEQLATNEKLFF	TGTGCCATCAGTGAACAGCTTGCAACTAATGAAAAACTGTTTTTT
TRBV2	-	TRBJ2-5	TRBD1	CASSGQGETQYF	TGTGCCAGCAGCGGACAGGGGGAGACCCAGTACTTC
TRBV2	once	TRBJ2-1	-	CASTLSRAANEQFF	TGTGCCAGCACTTTGAGCCGGGCGGCCAATGAGCAGTTCTTC
TRBV19	-	TRBJ1-1	TRBD1	CASSITGGGTEAFF	TGTGCCAGTAGTATTACAGGGGGGGGCACTGAAGCTTTCTTT
TRBV19	once	TRBJ1-2	-	CVTGGANYGYTF	TGTGTCACAGGTGGGGCTAACTATGGCTACACCTTC
TRBV6-5	-	TRBJ2-7	-	CASSYYGRSGEQYF	TGTGCCAGCAGTTACTATGGACGGTCTGGAGAGCAGTACTTC
TRBV5-1	-	TRBJ2-2	-	CASTQTPGQNTGELFF	TGCGCCAGCACCCAAACCCCGGGACAGAACACCGGGGAGCTGTTTTTT
TRBV2	-	TRBJ2-3	TRBD2	CASSERSGGYTDTQYF	TGTGCCAGCAGTGAAAGGAGCGGGGGGTACACAGATACGCAGTATTTT
TRBV29-1	-	TRBJ2-3	TRBD2	CSVAGSSGRTDTQYF	TGCAGCGTTGCGGGCTCTAGCGGGAGAACAGATACGCAGTATTTT
TRBV5-6	-	TRBJ2-5	TRBD2	CASSLVRLLAGGQETQYF	TGTGCCAGCAGCTTGGTCCGCTTACTAGCGGGGGGGCAAGAGACCCAGTACTTC
TRBV9	-	TRBJ1-3	TRBD1	CASSVVGATGVGSGNTIYF	TGTGCCAGCAGCGTAGTAGGGGCTACAGGGGTTGGCTCTGGAAACACCATATATTTT
TRBV6-5	-	TRBJ2-7	-	CASGPRVPYEQYF	TGTGCCAGCGGACCCAGGGTGCCCTACGAGCAGTACTTC
TRBV5-1	-	TRBJ2-3	-	CASSRLAATSTDTQYF	TGCGCCAGCAGCCGATTAGCGGCGACCAGCACAGATACGCAGTATTTT
TRBV28	-	TRBJ2-1	TRBD2	CASTSAGTLSSYNEQFF	TGTGCCAGTACTAGCGCCGGGACGCTGAGCTCCTACAATGAGCAGTTCTTC
TRBV12-5	-	TRBJ2-1	TRBD1	CASGPDRGAEQFF	TGTGCTAGTGGGCCGGACAGGGGGGCTGAGCAGTTCTTC
TRBV19	-	TRBJ1-1	-	CASNRGRVIGADTEAFF	TGTGCCAGTAATAGAGGACGGGTAATAGGTGCGGACACTGAAGCTTTCTTT
TRBV6-5	-	TRBJ2-7	TRBD1	CASSPDRVGEQYF	TGTGCCAGCAGTCCCGACAGGGTAGGCGAGCAGTACTTC
TRBV29-1	once	TRBJ1-2	-	CSVEKGQGVGYGYTF	TGCAGCGTTGAAAAGGGGCAGGGCGTAGGATATGGCTACACCTTC
TRBV28	-	TRBJ2-7	TRBD1	CASSLDGTGVYEQYF	TGTGCCAGCAGTTTAGATGGGACAGGGGTGTACGAGCAGTACTTC
TRBV6-4	-	TRBJ1-1	TRBD1	CASSAQTGGNTEAFF	TGTGCCAGCAGTGCTCAAACAGGGGGCAACACTGAAGCTTTCTTT
TRBV4-1	-	TRBJ1-2	TRBD1	CASRMIIGTGGYGYTF	TGCGCCAGCAGGATGATAATAGGGACAGGGGGCTATGGCTACACCTTC
TRBV15	few	TRBJ2-7	TRBD1	CATSRWGQGNEQYF	TGTGCCACCAGCAGATGGGGACAGGGAAACGAGCAGTACTTC
TRBV10-3	-	TRBJ2-1	TRBD2	CAIRRLAGVGNNEQFF	TGTGCCATCAGGAGACTAGCGGGAGTGGGGAACAATGAGCAGTTCTTC
TRBV19	-	TRBJ2-2	-	CASSIGTGRRTGELFF	TGTGCCAGTAGTATCGGGACCGGCCGGAGAACCGGGGAGCTGTTTTTT
TRBV13	-	TRBJ1-1	-	CASSLPGLMNTEAFF	TGTGCCAGCAGCCTCCCCGGGCTCATGAACACTGAAGCTTTCTTT
TRBV4-1	-	TRBJ1-2	TRBD1	CASSQDLRAGGGGYTF	TGCGCCAGCAGCCAAGATTTGAGGGCAGGGGGCGGTGGCTACACCTTC